These 4 T cell receptor beta chains were sequenced from one sample in a study of Tregs in tolerant kidney transplant recipients. TCRdb keeps only in-frame clones here, not all; method: immunoSEQ multiplex PCR. The table shows over 85,000 clones, with 93% occurring only once. The sequencing used CD4+ T cells from blood, collected before the transplant. The receptors were sampled from a human donor who received a combined kidney and bone marrow transplant.

V gene TRBV7-7 combines with J gene TRBJ2-2; 7 bases match TRBD2. The CDR3 consists of 14 residues. The J segment lost 2 bases and the V segment lost 5 bases, leaving 2 bases of the junction unmatched. Germline V gene lookup returns CDR1 SSHAT and CDR2 FNYEAQ (reference sequence). The chain's CDR3 is CASSQGLNTGELFF. The CDR3 bases are TGTGCCAGCAGCCAGGGACTAAACACCGGGGAGCTGTTTTTT. Drawing the rest from reference TRBV7-7 and TRBJ2-2, the complete variable domain is GAGVSQSPRYKVTKRGQDVTLRCDPISSHATLYWYQQALGQGPEFLTYFNYEAQPDKSGLPSDRFSAERPEGSISTLTIQRTEQRDSAMYRCASSQGLNTGELFFGEGSRLTVL.

The CDR3 spells CASSLGGGFTDTQYF. The CDR3 DNA follows: TGTGCCAGCAGCTTAGGCGGGGGGTTTACAGATACGCAGTATTTT. V gene TRBV11-2 combines with J gene TRBJ2-3, with 8 positions matching TRBD2. Trimming took 1 base from V and 3 from J; bases not matched to a gene: 3. The CDR3 extends over 15 amino acids. Germline loops: CDR1 SGHAT, CDR2 FQNNGV.

The CDR3 spells CSVEPDRQMNTEAFF. DNA for the CDR3: TGCAGCGTTGAACCCGATAGACAGATGAACACTGAAGCTTTCTTT. The chain carries TRBV29-1 and TRBJ1-1, with D possibly being TRBD1 (5 bases). This CDR3 is 15 amino acids long. CDR1 and CDR2 (germline): SQVTM, ANQGSEA. The ends were cut back, 2 bases at V and 0 bases at J, with 13 bases in the middle.

The V gene is TRBV4-2, the J gene TRBJ1-1; tentatively, D is TRBD1 (5 bases). Germline V gene sequence: CDR1 LGHNA, CDR2 YNFKEQ. This CDR3 has 14 residues. Trimming stripped 0 bases from V and 3 bases from J, with 8 bases between. The chain's CDR3 is CASSQERGDTEAFF. The DNA of the CDR3 is TGTGCCAGCAGCCAAGAACGGGGGGACACTGAAGCTTTCTTT.